The next 10 T cell receptor beta chains were all read from a single sample in a study of T cell changes during pregnancy in multiple sclerosis. The table came from immunoSEQ multiplex PCR; TCRdb's copy has only in-frame clones and leaves some out. The sample has about 42,000 clones; 91% are singletons. The sequences come from CD4+ T cells from peripheral blood mononuclear cells, collected in the second trimester of pregnancy. All receptors derive from a female donor in good health, enrolled as a control in a pregnancy study.

The rearrangement joins TRBV5-6 to TRBJ1-6, with TRBD1 as a possible D gene (6 bases). Trimming stripped 4 bases from V and 4 bases from J, with 12 bases between. The CDR3 totals 15 residues. Germline V lookup: CDR1 SGHDT, CDR2 YYEEEE. CDR3 amino acids: CASSAGQSYNSPLHF. The CDR3 DNA sequence: TGTGCCAGCAGCGCCGGACAGTCTTATAATTCACCCCTCCACTTT.

CDR3 coding DNA: TGTGCCATCAGAGAACAGGGTGGCTACGAGCAGTACTTC. It codes for CAIREQGGYEQYF. The gene calls are TRBV10-3 and TRBJ2-7; D might be TRBD1 (6 bases). The germline gives CDR1 ENHRY, CDR2 SYGVKD. The CDR3 sequence is 13 residues long. With 6 bases removed from V and 3 bases from J, the gap between germline ends came to 12 bases.

V usage is TRBV28 and J usage is TRBJ2-5; 14 bases match TRBD2. Germline trimming cut 5 bases from V and 5 bases from J; bases unmatched to any gene: 13. Germline CDR1 MDHEN, CDR2 SYDVKM. This CDR3 has 18 residues. CDR3 coding DNA: TGTGCCAGCAGTCCGGGACTAGCGGGAGCTGGGGGCTGGGAGACCCAGTACTTC. Its translation is CASSPGLAGAGGWETQYF.

This clone appeared once. The V call is TRBV6-6, the J call TRBJ1-1; TRBD1 matches 9 bases. Germline V CDR1 and CDR2: MNHNY, SVGAGI (reference sequence). J was trimmed by 5 bases and V by 8 bases; bases with no gene match: 6. The CDR3 is made up of 13 amino acids. The CDR3 spells CASETGGRTEAFF. CDR3 coding DNA: TGTGCCAGCGAGACAGGGGGGAGGACTGAAGCTTTCTTT.

The chain is built from TRBV5-4 and TRBJ2-1; D remains ambiguous. The germline V gene encodes CDR1 SGHNT and CDR2 YYREEE (reference sequence). With 2 bases removed from V and 4 bases from J, the gap between germline ends came to 4 bases. The CDR3 has 12 amino acids. The CDR3, as DNA: TGTGCCAGCAGCTTCCAGTACAATGAGCAGTTCTTC. This codes for CASSFQYNEQFF.

The chain couples TRBV19 to TRBJ1-4; 10 bases agree with TRBD1. V lost 6 bases to trimming and J lost 0 bases; unmatched junction nucleotides: 7. The CDR3 runs to 17 residues. The germline V gene encodes CDR1 LNHDA and CDR2 SQIVND (reference sequence). CDR3 sequence (DNA): TGTGCCAGTAGCCGATTCGGGACAGGGGCAACTAATGAAAAACTGTTTTTT. It is translated as CASSRFGTGATNEKLFF.

As DNA, the CDR3 is TGTGCCAGCAGCCAATTCTGGGGGGGAGACGAGACCCAGTACTTC. Translated: CASSQFWGGDETQYF. The chain is built from TRBV4-2 and TRBJ2-5; 7 bases align to TRBD2. Trimming took 2 bases from V and 5 from J; bases not matched to a gene: 8. The CDR3 is made up of 15 amino acids. The V gene's germline CDR1 is LGHNA and CDR2 YNFKEQ.

The chain couples TRBV5-4 to TRBJ1-2; 10 bases match TRBD1. CDR1 SGHNT and CDR2 YYREEE come from the germline V gene (reference sequence). The CDR3 runs 14 residues. With V trimmed by 4 bases and J by 5 bases, 5 bases remained unmatched. The CDR3 DNA follows: TGTGCCAGCAGCCGGGGACAGGGGAGTTATGGCTACACCTTC. Translating gives CASSRGQGSYGYTF.

The gene calls are TRBV5-1 and TRBJ2-3, with D possibly being TRBD1 (7 bases). V lost 4 bases to trimming and J lost 1 base, with 13 bases between them. There are 15 residues in the CDR3. Germline CDR1 is SGHRS and CDR2 is YFSETQ. The CDR3 DNA is TGCGCCAGCAGCCCCCAGGGGGGCCGCACAGATACGCAGTATTTT. Residues: CASSPQGGRTDTQYF.

The rearrangement uses TRBV27 and TRBJ2-2; D not certain. CDR1 is MNHEY and CDR2 is SMNVEV in the germline V gene (reference sequence). This CDR3 spans 13 amino acids. Trimming cost V 6 bases and J 4 bases, with 9 bases left between them. The CDR3 region is CASRWPGTGELFF. DNA for the CDR3: TGTGCCAGCAGGTGGCCGGGCACCGGGGAGCTGTTTTTT.